The 10 T cell receptor beta chains below all came from one sample that was sequenced in a study of post-analysis software for immune sequencing data. The study, taken as a whole, reports: TRBV5-6, TRBV5-1 and TRBV20-1 were among roughly five TRBV segments more frequent in patients than controls.

The antigens of these receptors remain unknown. Unique molecular identifiers tagged the TCR beta cDNA libraries. TCRdb re-analysed the PCR reads in MiXCR, keeping a single row per CDR3 protein. The table has about 770,000 distinct CDR3 sequences, around 46% seen once. The specimen sequenced was blood. Receptors originate from a girl aged 5-17 years with multiple sclerosis.

The chain joins TRBV7-9 to TRBJ2-6; D ambiguous. This CDR3 has 16 amino acids. Germline V gives CDR1 SEHNR, CDR2 FQNEAQ (reference sequence). V lost 0 bases and J lost 0, with 6 bases in between. CDR3 DNA: TGTGCCAGCAGCTTAGCACACCACTCTGGGGCCAACGTCCTGACTTTC. Protein product: CASSLAHHSGANVLTF. Full variable domain (remainder filled in from reference TRBV7-9 and TRBJ2-6): DTGVSQNPRHKITKRGQNVTFRCDPISEHNRLYWYRQTLGQGPEFLTYFQNEAQLEKSRLLSDRFSAERPKGSFSTLEIQRTEQGDSAMYLCASSLAHHSGANVLTFGAGSRLTVL.

Only a few counts were recorded for this clonotype. The J gene is TRBJ2-1, the V gene TRBV3-1, with a weak D call TRBD2 (5 bases). The CDR3 consists of 14 residues. Germline CDR1 LGHDT, CDR2 YNNKEL (reference sequence). The ends were cut back, 4 bases at V and 2 bases at J, with 9 bases in the middle. The CDR3 DNA is TGTGCCAGCAGCCCCCACGGGACCTACAATGAGCAGTTCTTC. Translating it yields CASSPHGTYNEQFF.

This clonotype appeared a few times. The chain is built from TRBV20-1 and TRBJ2-7; 9 positions agree with TRBD1. V shed 6 bases, J shed 2 bases, and the junction held 11 bases outside the gene matches. The CDR3 loop spans 15 amino acids. Germline CDR1 reads DFQATT; CDR2 reads SNEGSKA (reference sequence). For the CDR3, the DNA is TGCAGTGCCTCCGGGACAGGGAGAGGGGCCTACGAGCAGTACTTC. This encodes CSASGTGRGAYEQYF.

The V call is TRBV7-6, the J call TRBJ2-7; D might be TRBD2 (6 bases). V gave up 5 bases and J gave up 0 bases, with 14 bases separating them. The V gene's germline CDR1 is SGHVS and CDR2 FNYEAQ. The CDR3 covers 15 residues. In DNA, the CDR3 is TGTGCCAGCAGCCCCCGGACTACCCCCTCCTACGAGCAGTACTTC. Protein: CASSPRTTPSYEQYF.

The chain is built from TRBV10-1 and TRBJ1-2; D is ambiguous. The length of the CDR3 is 14 residues. In germline, CDR1 is WNHNN, CDR2 SYGVQD (reference sequence). Trimming stripped 2 bases from V and 5 bases from J, with 12 bases between. Here the CDR3 reads CASSENRRRYGYTF. DNA of the CDR3: TGCGCCAGCAGTGAGAATAGGAGAAGATATGGCTACACCTTC.

This clonotype appeared a few times. The genes are TRBV5-1 and TRBJ2-5; D not resolved. The J call may be faulty, since TRBJ2-7 better matches the DNA end. Germline assignment: CDR1 SGHRS and CDR2 YFSETQ. This CDR3 comprises 13 residues. For the CDR3, the DNA is TGCGCCAGCAGCCACTCTAGATCCTACGAGCAGTACTTC. Translated: CASSHSRSYEQYF.

This clonotype was counted a few times. This chain uses TRBV7-8 with TRBJ2-5; a possible D gene is TRBD2 (5 bases). Germline CDR1 reads SGHVS; CDR2 reads FQNEAQ. CDR3 length: 20 amino acids. The germline V and J ends were trimmed by 5 bases and 0 bases, with 28 bases remaining between them. For the CDR3, the DNA is TGTGCCAGCAGCCCAGTCCGAGACATACTATACGGACTGTACCAAGAGACCCAGTACTTC. Translated, it gives CASSPVRDILYGLYQETQYF.

The V and J genes are TRBV20-1 and TRBJ1-2, with D hard to call. V was pared by 3 bases and J by 0 bases, with 11 bases between. The CDR3 extends over 14 amino acids. The germline gives CDR1 DFQATT, CDR2 SNEGSKA (reference sequence). CDR3 amino acids: CSARESSTNYGYTF. The CDR3 bases are TGCAGTGCTAGGGAGTCATCTACTAACTATGGCTACACCTTC.

V gene TRBV7-9 combines with J gene TRBJ1-2; 10 positions match TRBD1. The CDR3 spans 13 residues. Germline V gene sequence: CDR1 SEHNR, CDR2 FQNEAQ (reference sequence). Unmatched junction bases numbered 12, after V lost 10 bases and J lost 10 bases. Here the CDR3 DNA reads TGTGCCACCGAGACCGGGACAGGGGACCACTACACCTTC. As protein: CATETGTGDHYTF.

This clonotype was seen a handful of times. The CDR3 is CASSPGQGLDTQYF. The CDR3 bases are TGTGCCAGCAGTCCCGGACAGGGGCTAGATACGCAGTATTTT. The rearrangement joins TRBV6-2 or TRBV6-3 to TRBJ2-3; 9 bases fit TRBD1. Trimming at V came to 5 bases and at J to 5 bases, leaving 5 bases not matched to a gene. This CDR3 spans 14 amino acids. Germline V gene data show CDR1 as MNHEY and CDR2 as SVGEGT.